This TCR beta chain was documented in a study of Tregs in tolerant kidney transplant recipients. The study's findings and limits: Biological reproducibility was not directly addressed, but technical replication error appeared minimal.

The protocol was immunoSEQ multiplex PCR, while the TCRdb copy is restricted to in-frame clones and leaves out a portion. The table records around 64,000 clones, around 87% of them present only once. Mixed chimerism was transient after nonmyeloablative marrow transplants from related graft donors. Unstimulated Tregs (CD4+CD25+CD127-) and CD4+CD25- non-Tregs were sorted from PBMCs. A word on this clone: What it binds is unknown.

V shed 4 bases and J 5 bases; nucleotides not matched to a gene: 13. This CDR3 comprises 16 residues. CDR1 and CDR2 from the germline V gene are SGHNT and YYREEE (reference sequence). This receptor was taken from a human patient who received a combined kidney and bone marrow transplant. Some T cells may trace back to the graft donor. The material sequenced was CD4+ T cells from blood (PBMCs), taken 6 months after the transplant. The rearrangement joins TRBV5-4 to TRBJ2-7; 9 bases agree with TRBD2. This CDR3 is CASSQWAGTSTHEQYF. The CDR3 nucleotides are TGTGCCAGCAGCCAGTGGGCTGGGACTAGCACACACGAGCAGTACTTC.